The sequence of this TCR beta chain was determined in a study of blood T cell repertoires in COVID-19. Turning to the study itself: Sites in the United States, Italy and Spain provided acute and convalescent COVID-19 samples.

Original data processing: Reference gene primer amplification yielded estimated nucleated cell counts. TCRdb's copy holds only in-frame clones and misses some; the assay was immunoSEQ multiplex PCR. The V and J calls and the clone size are those of that table, but D and trimming were determined from the DNA. The sample includes 250,000 to 350,000 clones, around 85% of them seen just once. The Seattle patients, enrolled during active infection, were followed longitudinally. The V gene's germline CDR1 is KGHSH and CDR2 LQKENI. CDR3 length equals 22 residues. Germline trimming cut 2 bases from V and 5 bases from J; bases unmatched to any gene: 21.

The sample was peripheral blood. The TCR comes from a human donor with COVID-19, enrolled during active disease. The donor label of this sample is uncertain. This chain joins TRBV18 and TRBJ2-3; TRBD2 agrees at 14 bases. The CDR3 region has the DNA TGTGCCAGCTCACCAACACTGGGACTAGCGGGAGCTTGGATGGCCGCGCGAGATACGCAGTATTTT. Translation gives CASSPTLGLAGAWMAARDTQYF.